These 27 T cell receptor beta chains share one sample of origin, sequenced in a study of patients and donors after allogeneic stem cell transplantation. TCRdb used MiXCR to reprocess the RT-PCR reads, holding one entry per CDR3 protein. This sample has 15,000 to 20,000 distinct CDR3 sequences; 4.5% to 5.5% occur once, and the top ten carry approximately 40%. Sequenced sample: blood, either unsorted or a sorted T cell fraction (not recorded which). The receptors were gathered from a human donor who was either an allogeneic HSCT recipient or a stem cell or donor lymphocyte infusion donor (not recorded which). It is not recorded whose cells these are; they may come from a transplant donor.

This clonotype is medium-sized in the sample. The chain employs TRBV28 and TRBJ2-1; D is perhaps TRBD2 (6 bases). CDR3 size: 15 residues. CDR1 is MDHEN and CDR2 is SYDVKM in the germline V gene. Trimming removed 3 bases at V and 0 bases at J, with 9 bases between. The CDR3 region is CASSLGGISYNEQFF. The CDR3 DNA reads TGTGCCAGCAGTTTGGGGGGAATCTCCTACAATGAGCAGTTCTTC. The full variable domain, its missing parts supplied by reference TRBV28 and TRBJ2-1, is DVKVTQSSRYLVKRTGEKVFLECVQDMDHENMFWYRQDPGLGLRLIYFSYDVKMKEKGDIPEGYSVSREKKERFSLILESASTNQTSMYLCASSLGGISYNEQFFGPGTRLTVL.

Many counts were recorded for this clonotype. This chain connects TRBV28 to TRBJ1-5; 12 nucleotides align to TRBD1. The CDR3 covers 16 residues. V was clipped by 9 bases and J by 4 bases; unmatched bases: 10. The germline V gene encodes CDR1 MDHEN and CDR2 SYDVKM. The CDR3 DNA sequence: TGTGCCAGGAGGGGGACAGGGGGCGGGTTGAATCAGCCCCAGCATTTT. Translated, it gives CARRGTGGGLNQPQHF.

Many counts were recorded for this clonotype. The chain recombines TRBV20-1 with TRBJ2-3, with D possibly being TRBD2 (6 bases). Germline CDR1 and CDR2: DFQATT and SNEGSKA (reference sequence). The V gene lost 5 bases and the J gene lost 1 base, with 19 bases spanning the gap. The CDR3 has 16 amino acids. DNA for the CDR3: TGCAGTGCTGACCCCGGAGCGCGGGGAGGCACAGATACGCAGTATTTT. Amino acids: CSADPGARGGTDTQYF.

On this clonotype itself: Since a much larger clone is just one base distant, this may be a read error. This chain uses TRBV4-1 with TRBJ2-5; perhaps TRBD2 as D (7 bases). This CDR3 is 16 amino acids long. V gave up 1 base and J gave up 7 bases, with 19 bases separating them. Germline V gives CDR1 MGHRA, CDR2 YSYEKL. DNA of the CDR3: TGCGCCAGCAGCCAAGTCGGGGGGCGGAGGCCAGGGACCCAGTACTTC. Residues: CASSQVGGRRPGTQYF.

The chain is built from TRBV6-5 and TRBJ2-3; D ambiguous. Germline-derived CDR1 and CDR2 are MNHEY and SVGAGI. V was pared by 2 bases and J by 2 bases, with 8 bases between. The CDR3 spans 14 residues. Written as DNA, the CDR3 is TGTGCCAGCAGTTACGTGGGTTTCACAGATACGCAGTATTTT. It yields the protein CASSYVGFTDTQYF.

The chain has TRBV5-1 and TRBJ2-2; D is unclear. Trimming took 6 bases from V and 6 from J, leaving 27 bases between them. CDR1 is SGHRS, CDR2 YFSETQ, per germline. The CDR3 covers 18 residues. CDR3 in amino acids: CASIQIGKVNFDPGELFF. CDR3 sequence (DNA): TGCGCCAGCATACAAATAGGGAAAGTCAATTTCGACCCCGGGGAGCTGTTTTTT.

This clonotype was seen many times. CDR3 in DNA: TGCGCCAGCAGCTTGGAAGTTGTGGGGACTTACTCCTACGAGCAGTACTTC. It is translated as CASSLEVVGTYSYEQYF. The V and J genes are TRBV5-1 and TRBJ2-7; a possible D gene is TRBD2 (6 bases). The CDR3 length is 17 residues. Germline V gene sequence: CDR1 SGHRS, CDR2 YFSETQ. The V and J ends lost 0 bases and 0 bases respectively, with 16 bases between them.

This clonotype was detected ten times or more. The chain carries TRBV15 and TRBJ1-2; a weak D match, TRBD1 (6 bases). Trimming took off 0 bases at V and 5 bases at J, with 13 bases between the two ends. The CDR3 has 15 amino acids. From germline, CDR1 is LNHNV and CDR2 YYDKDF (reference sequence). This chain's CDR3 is CATSRDRGFGYGYTF. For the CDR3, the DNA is TGTGCCACCAGCAGAGACAGGGGATTCGGGTATGGCTACACCTTC.

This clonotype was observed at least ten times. DNA of the CDR3: TGCGCCAGCAGCACGGACAGGGGGCCCTATGGCTACACCTTC. It translates to CASSTDRGPYGYTF. This sequence joins TRBV5-1 and TRBJ1-2; 11 nucleotides line up with TRBD1. CDR3 length equals 14 residues. J was trimmed by 4 bases and V by 4 bases; bases with no gene match: 3. Germline V gene lookup returns CDR1 SGHRS and CDR2 YFSETQ. Combining the CDR3 with reference TRBV5-1 and TRBJ1-2 gives the whole variable domain KAGVTQTPRYLIKTRGQQVTLSCSPISGHRSVSWYQQTPGQGLQFLFEYFSETQRNKGNFPGRFSGRQFSNSRSEMNVSTLELGDSALYLCASSTDRGPYGYTFGSGTRLTVV.

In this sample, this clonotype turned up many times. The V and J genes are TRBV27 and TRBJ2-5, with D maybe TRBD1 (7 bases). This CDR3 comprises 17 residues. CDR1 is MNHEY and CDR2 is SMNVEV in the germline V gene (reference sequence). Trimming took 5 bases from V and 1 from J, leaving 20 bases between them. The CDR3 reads CASSRLSTGRPQETQYF. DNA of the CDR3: TGTGCCAGCAGTCGCCTATCGACAGGGAGGCCCCAAGAGACCCAGTACTTC.

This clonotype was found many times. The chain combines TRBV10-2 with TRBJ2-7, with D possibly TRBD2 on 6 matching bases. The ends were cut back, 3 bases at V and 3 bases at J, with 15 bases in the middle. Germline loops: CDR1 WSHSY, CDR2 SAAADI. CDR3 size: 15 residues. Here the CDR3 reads CASSDLASKDYEQYF. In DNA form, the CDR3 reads TGCGCCAGCAGTGATCTAGCGAGCAAGGACTACGAGCAGTACTTC.

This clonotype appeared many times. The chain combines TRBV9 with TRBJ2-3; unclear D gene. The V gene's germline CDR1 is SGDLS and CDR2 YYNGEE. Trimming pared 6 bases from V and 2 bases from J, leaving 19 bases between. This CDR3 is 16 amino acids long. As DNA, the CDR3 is TGTGCCAGCAAGCAGAGGTATGGCTTGCTCACAGATACGCAGTATTTT. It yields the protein CASKQRYGLLTDTQYF.

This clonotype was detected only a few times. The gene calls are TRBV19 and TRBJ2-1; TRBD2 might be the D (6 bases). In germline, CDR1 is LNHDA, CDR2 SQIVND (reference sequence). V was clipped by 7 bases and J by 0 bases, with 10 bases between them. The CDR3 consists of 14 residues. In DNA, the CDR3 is TGTGCCAGTAAGGCCGGGGGCTCCTACAATGAGCAGTTCTTC. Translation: CASKAGGSYNEQFF.

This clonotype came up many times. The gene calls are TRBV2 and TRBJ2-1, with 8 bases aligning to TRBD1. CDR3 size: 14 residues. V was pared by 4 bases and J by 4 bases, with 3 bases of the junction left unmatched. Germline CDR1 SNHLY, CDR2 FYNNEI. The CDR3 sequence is CASSAGGAYNEQFF. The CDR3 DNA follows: TGTGCCAGCAGTGCAGGGGGCGCTTACAATGAGCAGTTCTTC.

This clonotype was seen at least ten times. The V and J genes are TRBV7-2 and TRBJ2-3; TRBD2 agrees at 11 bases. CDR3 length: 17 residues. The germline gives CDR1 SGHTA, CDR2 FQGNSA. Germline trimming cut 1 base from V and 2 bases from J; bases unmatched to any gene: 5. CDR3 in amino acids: CASSLGKTSGVTDTQYF. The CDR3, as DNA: TGTGCCAGCAGCTTAGGCAAGACTAGCGGGGTCACAGATACGCAGTATTTT.

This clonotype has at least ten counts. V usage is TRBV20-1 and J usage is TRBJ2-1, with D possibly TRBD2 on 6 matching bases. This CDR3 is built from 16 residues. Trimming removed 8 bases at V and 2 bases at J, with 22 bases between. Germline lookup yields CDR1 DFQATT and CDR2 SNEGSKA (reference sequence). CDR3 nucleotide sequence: TGCAGTACAAAGGCCATGGGGGGACTCACCTACAATGAGCAGTTCTTC. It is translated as CSTKAMGGLTYNEQFF.

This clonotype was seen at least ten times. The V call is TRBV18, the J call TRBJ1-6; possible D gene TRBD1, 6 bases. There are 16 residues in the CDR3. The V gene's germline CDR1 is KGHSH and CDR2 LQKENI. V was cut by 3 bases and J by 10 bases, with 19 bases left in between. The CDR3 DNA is TGTGCCAGCTCACCCCTCCCACAGGGAAGTGGGTCACCCCTCCACTTT. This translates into CASSPLPQGSGSPLHF.

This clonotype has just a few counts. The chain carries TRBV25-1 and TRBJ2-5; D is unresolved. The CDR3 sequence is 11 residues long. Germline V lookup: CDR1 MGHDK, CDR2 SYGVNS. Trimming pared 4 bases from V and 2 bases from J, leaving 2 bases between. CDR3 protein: CASSVQETQYF. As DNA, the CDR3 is TGTGCCAGCAGTGTACAAGAGACCCAGTACTTC.

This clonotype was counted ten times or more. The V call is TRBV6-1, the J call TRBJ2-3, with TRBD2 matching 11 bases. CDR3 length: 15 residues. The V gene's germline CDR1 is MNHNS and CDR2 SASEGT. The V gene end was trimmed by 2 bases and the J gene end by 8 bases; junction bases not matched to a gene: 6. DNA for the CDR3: TGTGCCAGCAGTGAACTAGCGGGGGGTTATGGTACGCAGTATTTT. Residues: CASSELAGGYGTQYF.

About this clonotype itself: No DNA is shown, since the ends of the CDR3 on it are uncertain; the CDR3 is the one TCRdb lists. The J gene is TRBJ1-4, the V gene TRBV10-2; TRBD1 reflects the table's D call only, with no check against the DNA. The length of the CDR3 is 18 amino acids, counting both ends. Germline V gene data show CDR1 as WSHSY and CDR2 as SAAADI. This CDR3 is CASSNRVPFRRWRKNCFF.

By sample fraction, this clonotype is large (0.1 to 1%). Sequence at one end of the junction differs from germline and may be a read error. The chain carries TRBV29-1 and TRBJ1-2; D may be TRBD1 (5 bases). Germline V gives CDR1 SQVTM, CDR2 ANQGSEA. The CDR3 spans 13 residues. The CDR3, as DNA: TGCAGCGTTGAAGATCGGCTAACAGGATTCCCCCTATTC. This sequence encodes CSVEDRLTGFPLF.

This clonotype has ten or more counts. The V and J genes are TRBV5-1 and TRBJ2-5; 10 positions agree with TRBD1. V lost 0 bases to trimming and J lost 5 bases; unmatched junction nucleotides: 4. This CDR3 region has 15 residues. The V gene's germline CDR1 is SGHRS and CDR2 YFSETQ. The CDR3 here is CASSLGQGASETQYF. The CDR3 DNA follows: TGCGCCAGCAGCTTGGGACAGGGGGCGAGCGAGACCCAGTACTTC.

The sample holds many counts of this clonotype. CDR3 sequence reads: CASSELAGGSYNEQFF. CDR3 coding DNA: TGTGCCAGCAGTGAATTAGCGGGAGGCAGCTACAATGAGCAGTTCTTC. This chain links TRBV6-1 with TRBJ2-1; 10 bases match TRBD2. After removal of 2 bases from V and 3 bases from J, the junction contained 4 bases not matched to a gene. Germline V lookup: CDR1 MNHNS, CDR2 SASEGT. The CDR3 sequence is 16 residues long.

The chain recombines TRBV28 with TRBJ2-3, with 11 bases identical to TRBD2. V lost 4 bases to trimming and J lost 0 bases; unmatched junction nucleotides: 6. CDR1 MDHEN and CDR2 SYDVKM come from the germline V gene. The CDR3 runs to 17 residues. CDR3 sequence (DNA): TGTGCCAGCAGTTCGTTGACTAGCGGGGATAGCACAGATACGCAGTATTTT. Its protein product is CASSSLTSGDSTDTQYF. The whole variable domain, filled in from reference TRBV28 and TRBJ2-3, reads DVKVTQSSRYLVKRTGEKVFLECVQDMDHENMFWYRQDPGLGLRLIYFSYDVKMKEKGDIPEGYSVSREKKERFSLILESASTNQTSMYLCASSSLTSGDSTDTQYFGPGTRLTVL.

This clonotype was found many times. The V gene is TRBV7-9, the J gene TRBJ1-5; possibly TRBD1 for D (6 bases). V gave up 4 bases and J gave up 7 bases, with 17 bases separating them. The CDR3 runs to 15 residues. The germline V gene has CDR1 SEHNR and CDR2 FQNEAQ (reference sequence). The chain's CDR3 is CASSSSGGGKQPQHF. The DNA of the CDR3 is TGTGCCAGCAGCTCGTCGGGGGGCGGAAAACAGCCCCAGCATTTT.

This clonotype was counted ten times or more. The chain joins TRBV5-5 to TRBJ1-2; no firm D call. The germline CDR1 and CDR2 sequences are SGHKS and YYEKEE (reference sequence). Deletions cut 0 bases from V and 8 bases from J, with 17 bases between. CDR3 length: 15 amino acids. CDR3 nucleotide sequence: TGTGCCAGCAGCTTGGGGATCGCGGCCCCGGGCGGCTACACCTTC. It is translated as CASSLGIAAPGGYTF.

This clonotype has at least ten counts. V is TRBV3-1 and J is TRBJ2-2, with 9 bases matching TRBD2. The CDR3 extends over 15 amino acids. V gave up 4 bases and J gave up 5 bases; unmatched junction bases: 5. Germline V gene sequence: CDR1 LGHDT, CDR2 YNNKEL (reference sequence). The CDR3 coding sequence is TGTGCCAGCAGCCGATTGCGGGGGGGGACCGGGGAGCTGTTTTTT. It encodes CASSRLRGGTGELFF.